Sequencing of this TCR beta chain was carried out in a study of T cells after yellow fever vaccination (dated by TCRdb to about 2019). About the investigation overall: The SMART-Seq v4 Ultra Low Input RNA kit was used to prepare libraries from fractions with low cell numbers. The cohort comprised two healthy male donors, one aged 18 to 30 and one aged 30 to 40 years. Blood samples were taken at several timepoints before and after primary and secondary immunization, and bulk PBMC replicates and cell subsets were isolated. Bulk TCR alpha and beta repertoires were sequenced longitudinally to track T-cell clones before and after primary and booster YFV17D yellow fever vaccination. The paper's findings and limits, for the study overall: Because the study included only two donors, the extent to which the findings can be generalized is limited. Most clones expanded after primary vaccination (96% of CD4 and 70% to 90% of CD8) were re-detected after the booster, suggesting that broad memory maintenance occurred. The secondary T-cell response was weaker than the primary response but faster, peaking on day 5 instead of day 15. A small share of clonotypes occurred in both CD4 and CD8 compartments, likely arising from convergent recombination. Computational filtering was needed because FACS-sorted repertoires could contain abundant contaminating clonotypes from the bulk population.

Deletion took 5 bases off V and 8 bases off J, with a span of 9 bases between the germline ends. The CDR3 runs 12 residues from the cysteine to the phenylalanine. Kept here is only the CDR3 DNA, which spans 36 bases and is read in frame from base 1. TCR cDNA was synthesized by 5'RACE template switching, which introduced a universal primer site and unique molecular identifiers. Priming of cDNA synthesis was performed from both the TCR alpha and TCR beta constant segments. Library amplification used two PCR steps, and the second PCR step added sample barcodes and sequencing adapters. Libraries were sequenced on Illumina HiSeq 2500 (2x100 bp) or NovaSeq (2x150 bp). From the authors' description of their analysis: Reads were demultiplexed and collapsed into UMI consensus sequences with MIGEC, and V(D)J alignment was performed with MiXCR. Clonotypes responding to the vaccine were identified with edgeR on replicate PBMC samples, with the criteria of FDR below 0.01 and a log2 fold change above 5 up to day 15. Each bulk clonotype was labeled CD4 or CD8 based on which sequenced repertoire, CD4 or CD8, contained the clonotype at higher abundance. TCRdb trimmed public reads at Q25 via fastp, called clones via MiXCR and kept in-frame beta chains. CDR3 protein duplicates are merged, each entry listing the most common genes and DNA. The V and J calls come from TCRdb's annotation, not from the publication. Present in this sample are about 580,000 distinct CDR3 sequences, approximately 16% of which were seen just once. Of the sample, around a sixth is held by the ten largest clones.

This clonotype appeared a few times. There is no known antigen for this receptor. Base qualities are not recorded, but no much larger clone differs from it by a single base. What this sample's treatment or condition label stands for: live attenuated yellow fever vaccine strain. At each blood-draw timepoint, two biological replicates of bulk PBMCs were obtained. A standard Ficoll-Paque protocol was used to isolate PBMCs from peripheral blood. TriZol was used to extract RNA from bulk PBMCs, from CD4 and CD8 fractions, and from dextramer-positive and dextramer-negative fractions. Material: PBMCs, obtained 5 days after the first yellow fever vaccination. The chain joins TRBV12-3 or TRBV12-4 to TRBJ2-2, with the D segment identity uncertain. This TCR came from a young man who received the YFV17D yellow fever vaccine. The CDR3 loop reads CASSKETGELFF. The bases are TGTGCCAGCAGTAAAGAGACAGGGGAGCTGTTTTTT.